Presented here are 8 T cell receptor beta chains from one specimen sequenced in a study of T cell responses to AZD1222 COVID-19 vaccine (dated by TCRdb to about 2021). Receptors were amplified or captured by the immunoSEQ multiplex PCR assay. TCRdb carries this immuneACCESS record with in-frame sequences only. Its versions omit some clonotypes, under half of them owing to an unresolved V gene in the studies checked, with the rest unexplained. The sample contains some 170,000 clones, roughly nine tenths of them found a single time. The leading ten clones occupy 1.5% to 2% of the sample. The time point label for this specimen denotes: baseline before first vaccination. The sample consisted of peripheral blood, taken on day 0 of AZD1222 vaccination. Receptors were obtained from an adult in good health.

In its sample, this clone was seen once. This chain links TRBV6-6 with TRBJ2-7; 10 positions match TRBD2. The J segment lost 2 bases and the V segment lost 5 bases, leaving 15 bases of the junction unmatched. Germline-derived CDR1 and CDR2 are MNHNY and SVGAGI (reference sequence). The CDR3 extends over 18 amino acids. CDR3 sequence (DNA): TGTGCCAGCAGTCCTAGCCCTATTTTAGCGGGAGGTCCCTACGAGCAGTACTTC. Encoded protein: CASSPSPILAGGPYEQYF.

The chain carries TRBV5-6 and TRBJ1-4, with D perhaps TRBD1 (5 bases). The CDR3 totals 17 residues. Between the trimmed V and J ends, which lost 4 bases and 0 bases, there was a span of 16 bases. Germline V gene sequence: CDR1 SGHDT, CDR2 YYEEEE. The CDR3 bases are TGTGCCAGCAGCCGGGGCCGTAAACCACCAACTAATGAAAAACTGTTTTTT. Translation: CASSRGRKPPTNEKLFF.

The chain carries TRBV28 and TRBJ2-5; TRBD1 matches 8 bases. V shed 5 bases and J 7 bases; nucleotides not matched to a gene: 9. Germline V lookup: CDR1 MDHEN, CDR2 SYDVKM. This CDR3 has 14 amino acids. CDR3 DNA: TGTGCCAGCAGTCCCCGGACAGGGCTAGGGACCCAGTACTTC. It yields the protein CASSPRTGLGTQYF.

This chain joins TRBV5-1 and TRBJ1-1; 7 nucleotides match TRBD1. The ends lost 0 bases at V and 3 bases at J; junction bases unmatched: 8. Germline V lookup: CDR1 SGHRS, CDR2 YFSETQ. The CDR3 has 16 amino acids. The CDR3 bases are TGCGCCAGCAGCTTGGGTCTACAGGGGTTGGACACTGAAGCTTTCTTT. Protein product: CASSLGLQGLDTEAFF. Together with reference TRBV5-1 and TRBJ1-1, the CDR3 gives the full variable domain: KAGVTQTPRYLIKTRGQQVTLSCSPISGHRSVSWYQQTPGQGLQFLFEYFSETQRNKGNFPGRFSGRQFSNSRSEMNVSTLELGDSALYLCASSLGLQGLDTEAFFGQGTRLTVV.

This rearrangement joins TRBV19 to TRBJ2-2; D is possibly TRBD1 (6 bases). The V end was cut by 4 bases, the J end by 4 bases, with 13 bases between. CDR3 size: 15 residues. The V gene's germline CDR1 is LNHDA and CDR2 SQIVND (reference sequence). CDR3 bases: TGTGCCAGTAGTAGTACAGGGCTCGGCACCGGGGAGCTGTTTTTT. Translating gives CASSSTGLGTGELFF.

With regard to this clone: An end of the junction differs from the germline gene, which may be a read error. The rearrangement joins TRBV7-7 to TRBJ2-1; a weak D match, TRBD2 (6 bases). The CDR3 has 19 residues. Germline V gene data show CDR1 as SSHAT and CDR2 as FNYEAQ (reference sequence). CDR3 DNA sequence: TGTGCTAGCAGCTTAACGGATCCCGGGAGATACAACGAATACAATGAGCAGTTCTTC. Translating gives CASSLTDPGRYNEYNEQFF.

This chain links TRBV10-3 with TRBJ2-7, with 9 bases identical to TRBD2. J was trimmed by 4 bases and V by 5 bases; bases with no gene match: 0. The CDR3 covers 12 residues. From germline, CDR1 is ENHRY and CDR2 SYGVKD. The CDR3 protein is CAISSGRYEQYF. The CDR3 DNA reads as TGTGCCATCAGTAGCGGGAGGTACGAGCAGTACTTC.

Note on this clone: At the DNA level, this CDR3 is encoded by other sequences in the same sample as well. The rearrangement joins TRBV28 to TRBJ1-2; D not resolved. The CDR3 length is 11 residues. With 4 bases removed from V and 2 bases from J, the gap between germline ends came to 2 bases. CDR1 is MDHEN, CDR2 SYDVKM, per germline. The CDR3 bases are TGTGCCAGCAGTTCCAACTATGGCTACACCTTC. As protein: CASSSNYGYTF.